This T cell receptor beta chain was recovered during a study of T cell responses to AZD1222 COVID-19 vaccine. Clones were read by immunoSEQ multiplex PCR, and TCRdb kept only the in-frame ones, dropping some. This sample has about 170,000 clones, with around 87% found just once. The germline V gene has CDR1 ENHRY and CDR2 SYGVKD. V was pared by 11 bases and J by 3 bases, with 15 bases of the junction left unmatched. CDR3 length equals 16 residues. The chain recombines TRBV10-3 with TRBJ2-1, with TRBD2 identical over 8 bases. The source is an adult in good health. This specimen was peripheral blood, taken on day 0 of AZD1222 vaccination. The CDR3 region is CASRAYSGEIYNEQFF. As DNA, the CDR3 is TGTGCCTCGCGGGCGTATAGCGGGGAAATCTACAATGAGCAGTTCTTC.